Below are 32 T cell receptor beta chains sequenced from a single sample in a study of T cell changes during pregnancy in multiple sclerosis. The repertoire was sequenced with immunoSEQ multiplex PCR; TCRdb's copy has only in-frame clones and lacks some. The table has fewer than 110,000 clones, about 91% seen once. The specimen comprised peripheral blood, sampled in the second trimester of pregnancy. The receptors originated from a female donor with multiple sclerosis, enrolled in a pregnancy study.

This clone was seen a single time. The V gene is TRBV29-1, the J gene TRBJ2-7; 13 nucleotides align to TRBD2. V dropped 3 bases and J dropped 4; count of bases not matched to a gene: 6. Germline CDR1 is SQVTM and CDR2 is ANQGSEA. This CDR3 has 15 amino acids. CDR3 sequence: CSVEGGLAGRYEQYF. The CDR3 DNA is TGCAGCGTTGAGGGGGGACTAGCGGGACGGTACGAGCAGTACTTC.

The chain carries TRBV2 and TRBJ1-2, with 7 nucleotides matching TRBD1. CDR1 and CDR2 (germline): SNHLY, FYNNEI. Trimming at V came to 6 bases and at J to 7 bases, leaving 8 bases not matched to a gene. This CDR3 has 13 residues. The CDR3 region has the DNA TGTGCCAGCAGGCGAGAGGGGGCAGGTGGCTACACCTTC. Translated: CASRREGAGGYTF.

Relative to its sample, this clone is medium-sized. The rearrangement joins TRBV28 to TRBJ1-2; D is undetermined. The CDR3 extends over 12 amino acids. The germline V gene encodes CDR1 MDHEN and CDR2 SYDVKM. V was shortened by 0 bases and J by 4 bases, with 3 bases between the two germline ends. The CDR3 DNA is TGTGCCAGCAGTTTATGGAGCTATGGCTACACCTTC. Encoded protein: CASSLWSYGYTF.

The chain combines TRBV19 with TRBJ2-2, with 11 bases identical to TRBD2. Germline values: CDR1 LNHDA, CDR2 SQIVND (reference sequence). This CDR3 spans 15 amino acids. With 5 bases clipped from V and 7 bases from J, the junction kept 6 bases outside the gene matches. The CDR3 loop reads CASSLPSGRLGELFF. As DNA, the CDR3 is TGTGCCAGTAGTCTCCCTAGCGGGAGGCTCGGGGAGCTGTTTTTT. Full variable domain (remainder filled in from reference TRBV19 and TRBJ2-2): DGGITQSPKYLFRKEGQNVTLSCEQNLNHDAMYWYRQDPGQGLRLIYYSQIVNDFQKGDIAEGYSVSREKKESFPLTVTSAQKNPTAFYLCASSLPSGRLGELFFGEGSRLTVL.

The rearrangement uses TRBV15 and TRBJ1-1; D remains ambiguous. Germline V gene sequence: CDR1 LNHNV, CDR2 YYDKDF (reference sequence). There are 16 residues in the CDR3. Trimming stripped 0 bases from V and 0 bases from J, with 11 bases between. The CDR3 DNA follows: TGTGCCACCAGCAGAGACTTGCGACTGCTGAACACTGAAGCTTTCTTT. Residues: CATSRDLRLLNTEAFF. Using reference TRBV15 and TRBJ1-1 for the parts outside the CDR3, the full variable domain is DAMVIQNPRYQVTQFGKPVTLSCSQTLNHNVMYWYQQKSSQAPKLLFHYYDKDFNNEADTPDNFQSRRPNTSFCFLDIRSPGLGDTAMYLCATSRDLRLLNTEAFFGQGTRLTVV.

V is TRBV6-6 and J is TRBJ1-5; D is perhaps TRBD1 (5 bases). With 6 bases removed from V and 5 bases from J, the gap between germline ends came to 8 bases. The V gene's germline CDR1 is MNHNY and CDR2 SVGAGI (reference sequence). This CDR3 has 12 amino acids. The CDR3 DNA sequence: TGTGCCAGCAGCCCGGGGGATCAGCCCCAGCATTTT. Translating gives CASSPGDQPQHF.

The CDR3 here is CASSPGTANEAFF. The CDR3 DNA follows: TGTGCCAGCAGTCCTGGGACAGCCAATGAAGCTTTCTTT. V is TRBV28 and J is TRBJ1-1; 7 bases line up with TRBD1. The CDR3 is made up of 13 amino acids. Germline loops: CDR1 MDHEN, CDR2 SYDVKM. V lost 5 bases to trimming and J lost 7 bases; unmatched junction nucleotides: 7.

The chain employs TRBV28 and TRBJ2-7; 7 bases line up with TRBD2. The CDR3 extends over 14 amino acids. CDR1 MDHEN and CDR2 SYDVKM come from the germline V gene. Trimming took 5 bases from V and 2 from J; bases not matched to a gene: 6. CDR3 loop: CASSPRAGPYEQYF. The CDR3 DNA reads as TGTGCCAGCAGTCCAAGAGCGGGGCCCTACGAGCAGTACTTC.

This clone was observed a few times. J is TRBJ1-2 and V is TRBV4-1, with no clear D. The length of the CDR3 is 15 residues. V lost 0 bases and J 2 bases, leaving 10 bases between the germline ends. CDR1 and CDR2 from the germline V gene are MGHRA and YSYEKL. This chain's CDR3 is CASSQDGEGNYGYTF. As DNA, the CDR3 is TGCGCCAGCAGCCAAGATGGAGAGGGAAACTATGGCTACACCTTC.

This chain joins TRBV27 and TRBJ2-7; 7 bases map to TRBD1. Looked up from germline, CDR1 is MNHEY and CDR2 is SMNVEV (reference sequence). The J segment lost 3 bases and the V segment lost 4 bases, leaving 6 bases of the junction unmatched. There are 14 residues in the CDR3. CDR3 nucleotide sequence: TGTGCCAGCAGTTCGATGACAGGGCTCTACGAGCAGTACTTC. Its translation: CASSSMTGLYEQYF.

This chain uses TRBV6-4 with TRBJ2-2, with TRBD1 as a possible D gene (6 bases). Germline V gene data show CDR1 as MRHNA and CDR2 as SNTAGT. The CDR3 is 13 amino acids. V shed 7 bases and J shed 4 bases, with 10 bases lying between them. The CDR3 DNA is TGTGCCAGCAAGGGACACACCACCGGGGAGCTGTTTTTT. It translates to CASKGHTTGELFF.

The chain recombines TRBV12-5 with TRBJ1-1, with D hard to call. The V gene's germline CDR1 is LGHNT and CDR2 FRNRAP. CDR3 length: 12 residues. Trimming took 4 bases from V and 4 from J, leaving 7 bases between them. This CDR3 reads CASGSPGTEAFF. In nucleotides, the CDR3 is TGTGCTAGTGGTTCCCCAGGCACTGAAGCTTTCTTT.

The rearrangement uses TRBV28 and TRBJ1-2; no clear D gene. This CDR3 contains 12 residues. Germline CDR1 is MDHEN and CDR2 is SYDVKM. V shed 4 bases and J shed 8 bases, with 11 bases lying between them. This CDR3 is CASSSAAWGYTF. The CDR3 DNA reads as TGTGCCAGCAGTTCAGCGGCTTGGGGCTACACCTTC.

This clone occurred a few times. This chain uses TRBV29-1 with TRBJ2-5, with TRBD1 matching 9 bases. CDR3 length equals 13 residues. Germline-derived CDR1 and CDR2 are SQVTM and ANQGSEA. V lost 7 bases, J lost 3 bases, and 6 bases stayed unmatched. CDR3 coding DNA: TGCAGCGCCCTTCGACAGGGGGAAGAGACCCAGTACTTC. Protein: CSALRQGEETQYF. The full variable domain, rest sourced from reference TRBV29-1 and TRBJ2-5, is SAVISQKPSRDICQRGTSLTIQCQVDSQVTMMFWYRQQPGQSLTLIATANQGSEATYESGFVIDKFPISRPNLTFSTLTVSNMSPEDSSIYLCSALRQGEETQYFGPGTRLLVL.

This chain uses TRBV19 with TRBJ2-5; D is perhaps TRBD2 (6 bases). The V end was cut by 0 bases, the J end by 0 bases, with 17 bases between. The CDR3 has 18 residues. CDR1 is LNHDA, CDR2 SQIVND, per germline (reference sequence). In DNA, the CDR3 is TGTGCCAGTAGTATAGATCACGCGAGCGGGTCGTACCAAGAGACCCAGTACTTC. Its translation: CASSIDHASGSYQETQYF.

V gene TRBV7-9 combines with J gene TRBJ2-1, with 7 positions matching TRBD2. The germline gives CDR1 SEHNR, CDR2 FQNEAQ (reference sequence). The junction had 7 bases not matched to a gene; V was cut back by 3 bases and J by 2 bases. The CDR3 sequence is 16 residues long. CDR3 in DNA: TGTGCCAGCAGCTTGGTACTAGCGAATACCTACAATGAGCAGTTCTTC. Translated: CASSLVLANTYNEQFF.

This sequence joins TRBV5-6 and TRBJ1-3; 9 bases are shared with TRBD1. The CDR3 spans 17 residues. The V segment lost 0 bases and the J segment 2 bases; nucleotides outside the gene matches: 6. Germline V gives CDR1 SGHDT, CDR2 YYEEEE. Here the CDR3 reads CASSLERGQGPGNTIYF. CDR3 DNA sequence: TGTGCCAGCAGCTTGGAGCGGGGACAGGGACCTGGAAACACCATATATTTT.

This chain joins TRBV5-4 and TRBJ1-2; D unclear. Looked up from germline, CDR1 is SGHNT and CDR2 is YYREEE (reference sequence). The V end was cut by 7 bases, the J end by 4 bases, with 11 bases between. The CDR3 spans 12 residues. Written as DNA, the CDR3 is TGTGCCAGCTGGAACGGCGGCTATGGCTACACCTTC. Encoded protein: CASWNGGYGYTF.

CDR3 DNA sequence: TGTGCCAGCAGCTTGACCGGCAGGGGGGATGGCTACACCTTC. Its translation is CASSLTGRGDGYTF. The V gene is TRBV7-3, the J gene TRBJ1-2; 7 nucleotides align to TRBD1. There are 14 residues in the CDR3. V shed 3 bases and J 6 bases; nucleotides not matched to a gene: 7. Per germline, CDR1 SGHTA and CDR2 FQGTGA.

This clone was seen only once. The rearrangement links TRBV28 to TRBJ2-1, with a tentative D call TRBD2 (6 bases). CDR1 and CDR2 from the germline V gene are MDHEN and SYDVKM. The length of the CDR3 is 15 residues. Trimming shortened V by 7 bases and J by 7 bases, and 20 bases separated the two germline ends. In DNA, the CDR3 is TGTGCCAGCATTGGTAGCGGTTCAAGAGGGAATGAGCAGTTCTTC. The encoded protein is CASIGSGSRGNEQFF. The full variable domain, rest sourced from reference TRBV28 and TRBJ2-1, is DVKVTQSSRYLVKRTGEKVFLECVQDMDHENMFWYRQDPGLGLRLIYFSYDVKMKEKGDIPEGYSVSREKKERFSLILESASTNQTSMYLCASIGSGSRGNEQFFGPGTRLTVL.

This chain links TRBV4-2 with TRBJ2-7; 8 positions match TRBD2. Germline CDR1 and CDR2: LGHNA and YNFKEQ. The trim removed 9 bases at V and 3 bases at J, leaving 4 bases unmatched. The CDR3 totals 12 residues. CDR3 protein: CASRSGDYEQYF. DNA of the CDR3: TGTGCCAGTCGTAGCGGGGACTACGAGCAGTACTTC.

The chain uses TRBV27 and TRBJ2-7; 9 bases match TRBD2. Trimming cost V 2 bases and J 0 bases; bases outside gene matches: 8. The CDR3 covers 17 residues. The germline gives CDR1 MNHEY, CDR2 SMNVEV (reference sequence). The CDR3 DNA reads TGTGCCAGCAGTTTAAGGTTCGGGACTAGCCTCTCCTACGAGCAGTACTTC. It yields the protein CASSLRFGTSLSYEQYF.

The chain joins TRBV5-1 to TRBJ2-7; 15 bases line up with TRBD2. Germline loops: CDR1 SGHRS, CDR2 YFSETQ. Trimming removed 4 bases from V and 4 bases from J; junction bases left unmatched: 9. The CDR3 runs to 17 residues. This CDR3 reads CASSPRGTSGRWYEQYF. CDR3 DNA sequence: TGCGCCAGCAGCCCACGAGGGACTAGCGGGAGGTGGTACGAGCAGTACTTC.

This clone was counted once. The genes are TRBV11-3 and TRBJ2-2; a weak D match, TRBD2 (6 bases). The CDR3 is 12 amino acids. The V end lost 5 bases, the J end lost 8 bases, and 9 bases lay between the germline ends. Germline loops: CDR1 SGHNT, CDR2 YENEEA. The CDR3 loop reads CASSPRGGELFF. The CDR3 DNA reads as TGTGCCAGCAGCCCCCGGGGGGGGGAGCTGTTTTTT.

The chain joins TRBV9 to TRBJ1-1, with 9 bases identical to TRBD1. The V and J ends lost 4 bases and 0 bases, in that order; junction bases with no gene match: 10. Germline V gene lookup returns CDR1 SGDLS and CDR2 YYNGEE. The CDR3 covers 17 residues. As DNA, the CDR3 is TGTGCCAGCAGCCCTCCGGGACAGGGTCCCATGAACACTGAAGCTTTCTTT. This codes for CASSPPGQGPMNTEAFF.

This rearrangement joins TRBV28 to TRBJ2-3; 7 nucleotides match TRBD2. The germline gives CDR1 MDHEN, CDR2 SYDVKM. V dropped 4 bases and J dropped 6; count of bases not matched to a gene: 13. The CDR3 has 16 residues. The CDR3 spells CASSSRRGKPRDTQYF. CDR3 sequence (DNA): TGTGCCAGCAGTTCAAGGCGGGGGAAACCGAGGGATACGCAGTATTTT.

The chain couples TRBV5-1 to TRBJ1-1, with TRBD1 matching 7 bases. V lost 4 bases to trimming and J lost 4 bases; unmatched junction nucleotides: 13. Germline loops: CDR1 SGHRS, CDR2 YFSETQ. This CDR3 has 16 residues. The CDR3 DNA reads TGCGCCAGCAGCCCTATCCAGACAGGGTATAGCACTGAAGCTTTCTTT. This encodes CASSPIQTGYSTEAFF.

This sequence joins TRBV6-5 and TRBJ2-3, with D possibly matching TRBD1 (5 bases). Trimming stripped 4 bases from V and 4 bases from J, with 15 bases between. The CDR3 contains 15 residues. CDR1 is MNHEY, CDR2 SVGAGI, per germline. CDR3 region: CASSSGSLWADTQYF. As DNA, the CDR3 is TGTGCCAGCAGTTCAGGGTCCCTTTGGGCAGATACGCAGTATTTT.

The V and J genes are TRBV28 and TRBJ2-7; D call uncertain. V was clipped by 10 bases and J by 6 bases, with 19 bases between them. Germline CDR1 reads MDHEN; CDR2 reads SYDVKM. This CDR3 has 13 amino acids. The CDR3 DNA reads as TGTGCCATCAATAGCCCCGTTCCTGGCGAGCAGTACTTC. This translates into CAINSPVPGEQYF.

The V call is TRBV4-1, the J call TRBJ2-7; weak D call: TRBD2 (6 bases). Germline CDR1 reads MGHRA; CDR2 reads YSYEKL. This CDR3 contains 13 residues. V was clipped by 4 bases and J by 2 bases, with 9 bases between them. CDR3 sequence (DNA): TGCGCCAGCAGCCGACTAGAAACCTACGAGCAGTACTTC. It yields the protein CASSRLETYEQYF.

V gene TRBV7-9 combines with J gene TRBJ2-1; 11 bases map to TRBD2. J lost 7 bases, V lost 3 bases, and 5 bases had no gene match. CDR3 length equals 15 residues. Germline assignment: CDR1 SEHNR and CDR2 FQNEAQ (reference sequence). The CDR3 bases are TGTGCCAGCAGCTTGGGGGGGACTAGCGGAAATGAGCAGTTCTTC. This gives the protein CASSLGGTSGNEQFF.

This clone showed up just once. The rearrangement links TRBV19 to TRBJ2-3, with D perhaps matching TRBD2 (6 bases). V dropped 8 bases and J dropped 3 bases, with 18 bases sitting between them. Germline V lookup: CDR1 LNHDA, CDR2 SQIVND (reference sequence). CDR3 length equals 15 residues. Here the CDR3 reads CASSDSGAGTDTQYF. CDR3 DNA sequence: TGTGCCAGTTCCGACTCGGGCGCGGGGACAGATACGCAGTATTTT. The variable domain in full, with the rest retrieved from reference TRBV19 and TRBJ2-3, is DGGITQSPKYLFRKEGQNVTLSCEQNLNHDAMYWYRQDPGQGLRLIYYSQIVNDFQKGDIAEGYSVSREKKESFPLTVTSAQKNPTAFYLCASSDSGAGTDTQYFGPGTRLTVL.